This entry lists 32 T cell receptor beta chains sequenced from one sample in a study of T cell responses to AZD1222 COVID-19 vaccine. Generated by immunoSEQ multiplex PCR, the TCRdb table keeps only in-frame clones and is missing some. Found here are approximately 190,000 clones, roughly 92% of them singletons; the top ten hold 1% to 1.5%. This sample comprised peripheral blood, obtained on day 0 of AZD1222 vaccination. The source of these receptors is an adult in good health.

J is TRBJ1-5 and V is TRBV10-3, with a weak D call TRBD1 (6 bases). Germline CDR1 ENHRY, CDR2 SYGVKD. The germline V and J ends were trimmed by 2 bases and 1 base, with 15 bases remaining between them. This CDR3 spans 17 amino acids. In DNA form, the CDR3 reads TGTGCCATCAGTGAGGCTAAACAGGGAAGAAGCAATCAGCCCCAGCATTTT. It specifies CAISEAKQGRSNQPQHF.

The CDR3: CASSYEGGAGGAFF. CDR3 sequence (DNA): TGCGCCAGCAGCTACGAAGGGGGTGCTGGAGGGGCTTTCTTT. The rearrangement joins TRBV5-1 to TRBJ1-1; possible D gene TRBD1, 6 bases. Germline V gives CDR1 SGHRS, CDR2 YFSETQ. The CDR3 covers 14 residues. V was clipped by 3 bases and J by 11 bases, with 20 bases between them.

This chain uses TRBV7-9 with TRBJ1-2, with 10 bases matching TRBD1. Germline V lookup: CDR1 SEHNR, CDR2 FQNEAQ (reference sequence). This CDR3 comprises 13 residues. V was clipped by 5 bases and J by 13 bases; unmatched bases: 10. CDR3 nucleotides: TGTGCCAGCAGCCCCCGGGGGGGACAGGGGCTCACCTTC. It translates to CASSPRGGQGLTF.

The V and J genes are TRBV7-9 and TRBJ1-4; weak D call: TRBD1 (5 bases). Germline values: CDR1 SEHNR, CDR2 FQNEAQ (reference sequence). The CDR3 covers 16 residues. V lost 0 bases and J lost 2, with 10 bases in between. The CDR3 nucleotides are TGTGCCAGCAGCTTAGCCTTGGGGACGACTAATGAAAAACTGTTTTTT. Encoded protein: CASSLALGTTNEKLFF.

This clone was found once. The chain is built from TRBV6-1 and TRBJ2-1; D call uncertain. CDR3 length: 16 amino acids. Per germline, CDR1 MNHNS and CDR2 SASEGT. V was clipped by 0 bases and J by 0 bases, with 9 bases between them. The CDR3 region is CASSEASSGSYNEQFF. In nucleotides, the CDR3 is TGTGCCAGCAGTGAAGCGAGTTCAGGCTCCTACAATGAGCAGTTCTTC.

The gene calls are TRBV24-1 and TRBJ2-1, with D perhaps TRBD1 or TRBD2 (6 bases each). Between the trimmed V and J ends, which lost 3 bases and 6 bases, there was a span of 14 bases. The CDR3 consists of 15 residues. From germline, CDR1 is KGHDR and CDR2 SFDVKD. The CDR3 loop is CATSDPGARSNEQFF. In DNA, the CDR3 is TGTGCCACCAGTGATCCGGGGGCTAGGTCCAATGAGCAGTTCTTC.

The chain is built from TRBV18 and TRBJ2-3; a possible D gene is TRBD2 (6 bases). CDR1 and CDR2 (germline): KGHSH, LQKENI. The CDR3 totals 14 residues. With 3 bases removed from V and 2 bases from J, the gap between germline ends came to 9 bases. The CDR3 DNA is TGTGCCAGCTCACCGGGACTTAACACAGATACGCAGTATTTT. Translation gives CASSPGLNTDTQYF.

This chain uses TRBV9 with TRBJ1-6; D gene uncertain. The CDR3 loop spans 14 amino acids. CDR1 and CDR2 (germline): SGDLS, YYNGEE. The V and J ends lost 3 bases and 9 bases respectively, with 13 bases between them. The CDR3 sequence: CASSGDGPSSPLHF. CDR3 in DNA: TGTGCCAGCAGCGGCGACGGCCCTTCTTCACCCCTCCACTTT.

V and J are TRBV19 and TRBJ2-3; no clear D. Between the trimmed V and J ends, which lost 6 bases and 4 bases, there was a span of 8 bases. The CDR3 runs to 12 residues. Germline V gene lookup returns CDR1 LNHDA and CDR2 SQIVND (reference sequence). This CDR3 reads CASSMYADTQYF. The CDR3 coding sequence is TGTGCCAGTAGCATGTACGCAGATACGCAGTATTTT.

The CDR3 reads CASSLRSPGRQPQHF. The CDR3 nucleotides read TGTGCCAGCAGTTTAAGGTCGCCCGGGCGTCAGCCCCAGCATTTT. The chain couples TRBV27 to TRBJ1-5; D is unresolved. Germline V lookup: CDR1 MNHEY, CDR2 SMNVEV (reference sequence). V was cut by 2 bases and J by 6 bases, with 14 bases left in between. The CDR3 runs 15 residues.

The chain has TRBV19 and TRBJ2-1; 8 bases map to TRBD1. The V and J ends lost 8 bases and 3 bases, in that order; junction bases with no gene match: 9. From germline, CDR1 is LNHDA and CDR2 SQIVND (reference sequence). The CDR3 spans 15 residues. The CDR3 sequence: CASFAGTGIYNEQFF. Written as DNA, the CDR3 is TGTGCCAGTTTCGCCGGGACAGGAATCTACAATGAGCAGTTCTTC.

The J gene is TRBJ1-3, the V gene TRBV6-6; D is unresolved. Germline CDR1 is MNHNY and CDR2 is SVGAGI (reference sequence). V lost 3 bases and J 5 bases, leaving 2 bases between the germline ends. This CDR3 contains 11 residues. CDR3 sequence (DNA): TGTGCCAGCAGTTATAGAAACACCATATATTTT. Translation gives CASSYRNTIYF.

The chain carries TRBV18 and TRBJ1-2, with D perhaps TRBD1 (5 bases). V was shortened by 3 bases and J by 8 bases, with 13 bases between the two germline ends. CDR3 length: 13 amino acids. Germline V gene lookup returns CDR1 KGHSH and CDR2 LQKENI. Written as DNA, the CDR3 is TGTGCCAGCTCACCCGGGGGTTTGGACGGCTACACCTTC. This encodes CASSPGGLDGYTF.

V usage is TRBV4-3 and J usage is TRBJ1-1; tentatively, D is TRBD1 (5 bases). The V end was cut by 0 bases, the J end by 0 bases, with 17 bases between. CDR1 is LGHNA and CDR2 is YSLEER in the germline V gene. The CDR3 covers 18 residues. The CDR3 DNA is TGCGCCAGCAGCCAAGATCTTCCGGGGACGGACTTGAACACTGAAGCTTTCTTT. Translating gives CASSQDLPGTDLNTEAFF.

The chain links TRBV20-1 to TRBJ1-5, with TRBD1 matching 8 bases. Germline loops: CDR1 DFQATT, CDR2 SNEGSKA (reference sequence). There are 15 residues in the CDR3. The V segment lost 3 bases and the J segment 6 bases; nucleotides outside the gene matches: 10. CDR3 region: CSASRRTGRTQPQHF. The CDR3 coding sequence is TGCAGTGCTAGTAGAAGGACAGGGAGAACTCAGCCCCAGCATTTT.

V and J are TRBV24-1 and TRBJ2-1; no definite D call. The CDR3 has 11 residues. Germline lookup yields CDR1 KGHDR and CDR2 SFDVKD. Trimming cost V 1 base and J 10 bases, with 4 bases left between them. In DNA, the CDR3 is TGTGCCACCAGTGATTTTGGGGAGCAGTTCTTC. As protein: CATSDFGEQFF.

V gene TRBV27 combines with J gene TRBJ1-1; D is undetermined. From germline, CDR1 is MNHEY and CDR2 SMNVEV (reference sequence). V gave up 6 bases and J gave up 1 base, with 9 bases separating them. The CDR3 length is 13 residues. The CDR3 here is CASSFLTNTEAFF. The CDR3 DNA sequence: TGTGCCAGCAGCTTCCTAACGAACACTGAAGCTTTCTTT.

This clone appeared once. The CDR3 spells CASRGEGVPQYF. The CDR3 DNA reads TGTGCCAGCAGGGGGGAGGGAGTACCGCAGTATTTT. The rearrangement joins TRBV2 to TRBJ2-3; the match to TRBD2 covers 7 bases. This CDR3 spans 12 amino acids. CDR1 is SNHLY, CDR2 FYNNEI, per germline. V shed 6 bases and J 10 bases; nucleotides not matched to a gene: 7.

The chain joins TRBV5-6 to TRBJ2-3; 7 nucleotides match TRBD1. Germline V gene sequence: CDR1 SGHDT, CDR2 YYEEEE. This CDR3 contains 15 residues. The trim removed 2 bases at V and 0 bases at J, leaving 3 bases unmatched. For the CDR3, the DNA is TGTGCCAGCAGCTTAGGGACAGTAAGCACAGATACGCAGTATTTT. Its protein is CASSLGTVSTDTQYF.

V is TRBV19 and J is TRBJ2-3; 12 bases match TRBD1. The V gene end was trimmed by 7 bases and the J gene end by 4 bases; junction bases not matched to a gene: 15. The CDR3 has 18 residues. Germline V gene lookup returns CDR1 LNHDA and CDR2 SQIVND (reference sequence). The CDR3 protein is CASTPARGGTGGPDTQYF. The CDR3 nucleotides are TGTGCCAGTACCCCAGCCCGGGGGGGGACAGGGGGCCCAGATACGCAGTATTTT.

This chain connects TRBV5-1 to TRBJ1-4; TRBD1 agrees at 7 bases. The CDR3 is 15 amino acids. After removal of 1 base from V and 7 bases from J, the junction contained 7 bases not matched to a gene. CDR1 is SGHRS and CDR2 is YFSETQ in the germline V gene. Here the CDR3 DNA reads TGCGCCAGCAGCTTGTTAGGGGGCCGGGGTGAAAAACTGTTTTTT. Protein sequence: CASSLLGGRGEKLFF.

Written as DNA, the CDR3 is TGTGCCAGCAGCCAAGATCGTAGTCCCGGAAACACCATATATTTT. Translated: CASSQDRSPGNTIYF. The gene calls are TRBV3-1 (or the pseudogene TRBV3-2) and TRBJ1-3, with no clear D. Germline V gene sequence: CDR1 LGHDT, CDR2 YNNKEL (reference sequence). With 0 bases removed from V and 4 bases from J, the gap between germline ends came to 10 bases. The CDR3 loop spans 15 amino acids.

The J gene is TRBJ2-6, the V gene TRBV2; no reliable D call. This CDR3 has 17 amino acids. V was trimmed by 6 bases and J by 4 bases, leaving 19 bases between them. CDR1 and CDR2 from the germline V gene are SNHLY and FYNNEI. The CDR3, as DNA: TGTGCCAGCAGCCAGGACGGTAGGGCTAAGGGGGCCAACGTCCTGACTTTC. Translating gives CASSQDGRAKGANVLTF.

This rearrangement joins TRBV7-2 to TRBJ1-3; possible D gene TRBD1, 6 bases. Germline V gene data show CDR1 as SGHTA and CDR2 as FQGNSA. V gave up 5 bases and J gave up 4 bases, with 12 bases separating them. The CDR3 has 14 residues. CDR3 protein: CASSGGGNGNTIYF. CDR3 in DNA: TGTGCCAGCAGCGGAGGGGGGAACGGAAACACCATATATTTT.

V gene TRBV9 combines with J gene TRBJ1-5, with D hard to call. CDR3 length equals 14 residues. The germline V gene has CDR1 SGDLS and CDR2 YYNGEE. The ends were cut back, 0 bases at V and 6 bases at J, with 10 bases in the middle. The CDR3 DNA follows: TGTGCCAGCAGCGTAGATGGGGTTGGTCAGCCCCAGCATTTT. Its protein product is CASSVDGVGQPQHF.

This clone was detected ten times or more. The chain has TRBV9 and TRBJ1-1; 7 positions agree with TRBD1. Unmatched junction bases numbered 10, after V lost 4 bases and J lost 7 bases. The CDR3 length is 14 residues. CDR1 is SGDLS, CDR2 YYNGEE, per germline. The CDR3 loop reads CASSPGGGMGEAFF. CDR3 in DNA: TGTGCCAGCAGCCCAGGGGGGGGCATGGGTGAAGCTTTCTTT.

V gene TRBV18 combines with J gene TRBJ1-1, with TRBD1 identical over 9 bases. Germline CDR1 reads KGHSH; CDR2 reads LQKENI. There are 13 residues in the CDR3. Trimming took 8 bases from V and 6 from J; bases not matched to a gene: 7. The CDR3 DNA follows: TGTGCCAGCGCCCGCGGGACAGGGCCTGAAGCTTTCTTT. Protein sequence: CASARGTGPEAFF.

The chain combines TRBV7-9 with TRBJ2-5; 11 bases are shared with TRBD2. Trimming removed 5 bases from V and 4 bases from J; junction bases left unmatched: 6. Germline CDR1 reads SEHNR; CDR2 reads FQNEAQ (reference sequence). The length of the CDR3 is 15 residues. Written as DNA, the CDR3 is TGTGCCAGCAGCCAGCCCCTAGCGGGAGGAGAGACCCAGTACTTC. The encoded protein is CASSQPLAGGETQYF.

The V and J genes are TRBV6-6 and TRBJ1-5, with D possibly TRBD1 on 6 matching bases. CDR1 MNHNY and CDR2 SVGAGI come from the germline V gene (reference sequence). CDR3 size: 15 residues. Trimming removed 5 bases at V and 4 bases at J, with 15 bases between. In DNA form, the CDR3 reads TGTGCCAGCAGTAAACACAGGGAAAGGAATCAGCCCCAGCATTTT. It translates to CASSKHRERNQPQHF.

CDR3 loop: CASRTYRPNTGELFF. The CDR3 bases are TGTGCCAGCAGGACGTACCGGCCCAACACCGGGGAGCTGTTTTTT. The chain combines TRBV6-5 with TRBJ2-2; D not certain. CDR3 size: 15 residues. Germline V gene lookup returns CDR1 MNHEY and CDR2 SVGAGI. V was clipped by 6 bases and J by 2 bases, with 13 bases between them.

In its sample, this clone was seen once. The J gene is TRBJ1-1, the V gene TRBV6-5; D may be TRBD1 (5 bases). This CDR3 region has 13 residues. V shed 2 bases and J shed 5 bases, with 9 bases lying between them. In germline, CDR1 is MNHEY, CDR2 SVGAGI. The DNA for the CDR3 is TGTGCCAGCAGTTACGGGGGACGTACTGAAGCTTTCTTT. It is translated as CASSYGGRTEAFF.

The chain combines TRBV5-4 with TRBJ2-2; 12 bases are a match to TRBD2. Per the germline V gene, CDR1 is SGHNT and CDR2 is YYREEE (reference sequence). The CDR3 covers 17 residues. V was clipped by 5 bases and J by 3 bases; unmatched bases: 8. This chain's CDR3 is CASRAGLAGSDTGELFF. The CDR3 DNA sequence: TGTGCCAGCAGGGCCGGACTAGCGGGGAGTGACACCGGGGAGCTGTTTTTT.